Here is one T cell receptor beta chain with its context. No antigen is known for it. This CDR3 has 15 residues. CDR1 is SGHAT and CDR2 is FQNNGV in the germline V gene. V shed 4 bases and J 2 bases; nucleotides not matched to a gene: 4. The data were obtained in a study of cytomegalovirus exposure and HLA in healthy donors. Study information: Around 79 million unique TCRs, all from HLA-typed donors, were included in an early release of the data.

Overall study results and limits: For presence/absence analyses, sequencing depth was assumed to be roughly uniform across donors. Associated with HLA alleles at 0.05 false discovery rate in a later analysis were 16,951 TCR beta sequences.

The PCR employed 60 Vbeta primers together with 13 Jbeta primers. Clones were sequenced by immunoSEQ multiplex PCR, and TCRdb holds only the in-frame ones, with some missing. The data show 75,000 to 100,000 clones, under 75% seen once. This chain links TRBV11-2 with TRBJ2-1; the match to TRBD2 covers 8 bases. The receptor's source is a female donor in good health and CMV-seronegative. Sample: PBMCs. CDR3 region: CASSSSGGAYNEQFF. CDR3 bases: TGTGCCAGCAGCTCCAGCGGGGGAGCCTACAATGAGCAGTTCTTC.